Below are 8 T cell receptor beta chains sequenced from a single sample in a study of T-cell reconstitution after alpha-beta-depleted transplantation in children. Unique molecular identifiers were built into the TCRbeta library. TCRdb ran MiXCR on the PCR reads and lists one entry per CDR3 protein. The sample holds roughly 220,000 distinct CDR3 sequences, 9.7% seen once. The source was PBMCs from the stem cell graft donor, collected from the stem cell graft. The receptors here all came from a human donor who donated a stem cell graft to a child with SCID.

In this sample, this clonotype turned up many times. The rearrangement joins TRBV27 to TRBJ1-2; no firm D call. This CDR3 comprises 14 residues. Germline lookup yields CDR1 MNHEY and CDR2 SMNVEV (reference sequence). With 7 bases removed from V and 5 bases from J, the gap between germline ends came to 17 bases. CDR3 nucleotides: TGTGCCAGCATGGCACTGGGAACAGCTTATGGCTACACCTTC. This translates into CASMALGTAYGYTF.

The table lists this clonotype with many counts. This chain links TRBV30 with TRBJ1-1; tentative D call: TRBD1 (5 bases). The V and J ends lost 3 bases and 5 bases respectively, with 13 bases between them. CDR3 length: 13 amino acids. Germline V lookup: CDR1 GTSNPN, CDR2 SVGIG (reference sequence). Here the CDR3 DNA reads TGTGCCTGGAGGGCCGGGGGGTGGACTGAAGCTTTCTTT. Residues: CAWRAGGWTEAFF.

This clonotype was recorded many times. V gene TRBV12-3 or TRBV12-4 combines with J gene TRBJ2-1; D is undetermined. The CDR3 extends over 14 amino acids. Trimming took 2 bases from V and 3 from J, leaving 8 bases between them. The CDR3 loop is CASSLRLSYNEQFF. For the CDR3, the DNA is TGTGCCAGCAGTTTAAGGTTGAGCTACAATGAGCAGTTCTTC.

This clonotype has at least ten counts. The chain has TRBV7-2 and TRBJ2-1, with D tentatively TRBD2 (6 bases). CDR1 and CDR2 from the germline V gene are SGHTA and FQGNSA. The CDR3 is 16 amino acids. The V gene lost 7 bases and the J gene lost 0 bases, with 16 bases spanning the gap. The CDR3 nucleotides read TGTGCCAGCACCCGGACTGGAGGGAGCTCCTACAATGAGCAGTTCTTC. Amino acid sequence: CASTRTGGSSYNEQFF.

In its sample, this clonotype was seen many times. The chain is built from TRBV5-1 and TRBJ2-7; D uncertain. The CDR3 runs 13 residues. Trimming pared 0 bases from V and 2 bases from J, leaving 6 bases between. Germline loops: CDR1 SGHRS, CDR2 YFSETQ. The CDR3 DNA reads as TGCGCCAGCAGCTTGGTGGACGCCTACGAGCAGTACTTC. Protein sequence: CASSLVDAYEQYF.

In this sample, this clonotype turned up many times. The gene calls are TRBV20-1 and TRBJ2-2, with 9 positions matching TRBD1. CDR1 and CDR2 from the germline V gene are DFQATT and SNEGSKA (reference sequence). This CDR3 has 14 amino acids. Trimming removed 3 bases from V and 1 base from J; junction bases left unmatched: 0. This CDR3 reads CSARTGGNTGELFF. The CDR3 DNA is TGCAGTGCTAGGACAGGGGGGAACACCGGGGAGCTGTTTTTT.

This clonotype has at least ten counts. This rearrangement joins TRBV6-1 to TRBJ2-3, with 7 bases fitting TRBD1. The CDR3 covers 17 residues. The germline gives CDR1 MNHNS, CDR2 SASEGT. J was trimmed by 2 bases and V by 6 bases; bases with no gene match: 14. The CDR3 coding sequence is TGTGCCAGCAGGTCCCGGACAGGCGCCTTGGTCACAGATACGCAGTATTTT. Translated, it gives CASRSRTGALVTDTQYF.

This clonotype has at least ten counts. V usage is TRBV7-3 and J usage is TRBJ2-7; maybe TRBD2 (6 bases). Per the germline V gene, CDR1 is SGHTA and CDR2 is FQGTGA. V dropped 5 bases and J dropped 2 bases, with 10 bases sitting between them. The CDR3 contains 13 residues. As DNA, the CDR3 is TGTGCCAGCAGCAAGGGACTTGCCTACGAGCAGTACTTC. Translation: CASSKGLAYEQYF. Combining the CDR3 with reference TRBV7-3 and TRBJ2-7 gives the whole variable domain GAGVSQTPSNKVTEKGKYVELRCDPISGHTALYWYRQSLGQGPEFLIYFQGTGAADDSGLPNDRFFAVRPEGSVSTLKIQRTERGDSAVYLCASSKGLAYEQYFGPGTRLTVT.